This passage covers 2 T cell receptor beta chains from one sample sequenced in a study of T cell responses to AZD1222 COVID-19 vaccine. Sequenced by immunoSEQ multiplex PCR; TCRdb stores in-frame clones only, minus some. The sample includes 150,000 to 180,000 clones, 88% seen only once; the top ten take 3% to 3.5%. The sequencing used peripheral blood, collected on day 0 of AZD1222 vaccination. These receptors all come from an adult in good health.

The rearrangement uses TRBV20-1 and TRBJ2-7; possible D gene TRBD1, 6 bases. Germline CDR1 is DFQATT and CDR2 is SNEGSKA (reference sequence). V was cut by 5 bases and J by 5 bases, with 10 bases left in between. This CDR3 is 11 amino acids long. The chain's CDR3 is CSAATGNEQYF. The CDR3 DNA is TGCAGTGCTGCTACAGGGAACGAGCAGTACTTC.

With regard to this clone: An end of the junction does not agree with germline; a read error may underlie this. This chain uses TRBV7-7 with TRBJ2-1, with TRBD1 identical over 8 bases. Germline loops: CDR1 SSHAT, CDR2 FNYEAQ (reference sequence). The CDR3 length is 13 residues. DNA of the CDR3: TGTGCTAGCAGCTTAGACAGGGGCAATGAGCAGTTCTTC. Translation: CASSLDRGNEQFF.